This T cell receptor beta chain appears in the sequencing data of a study of high-grade serous ovarian cancer treatment subgroups. Study-level information: On average, roughly 14,000 reads and about 8,100 unique TCR beta rearrangements were obtained per sample.

Tumor tissue was taken before any definitive surgery or chemotherapy was given. Losses at the gene ends were 4 bases for V and 6 bases for J; bases not matched to a gene: 6. CDR3 length: 15 residues. Per the germline V gene, CDR1 is SGHTA and CDR2 is FQGTGA. The method was immunoSEQ multiplex PCR; TCRdb's version includes in-frame clones alone and lacks a portion of them. This table holds thousands of clones, 78% found once. The J gene is TRBJ2-2, the V gene TRBV7-3; 9 bases are a match to TRBD1. Sequencing was carried out using tumor tissue. This clonotype originated in a human donor with high-grade serous ovarian cancer. CDR3 coding DNA: TGTGCCAGCAGCTCCACAGGGGGCCGGTCCGGGGAGCTGTTTTTT. Protein: CASSSTGGRSGELFF.